This TCR beta chain is drawn from a study of blood T cell repertoires in COVID-19. Study details: Sources were T cells, B-cell-depleted T cells, or PBMCs; the material itself was cDNA or gDNA.

The CDR3 length is 14 residues. Per germline, CDR1 MNHNY and CDR2 SVGAGI (reference sequence). V lost 6 bases, J lost 4 bases, and 15 bases lay in between. Profiled with immunoSEQ multiplex PCR; TCRdb holds only in-frame clones, not every one. The data show under 450,000 clones, about 87% seen once. The receptor comes from a young man who had recovered from COVID-19. Sequences were obtained from PBMCs or T cells enriched from blood (not recorded which). The chain employs TRBV6-6 and TRBJ1-1, with D tentatively TRBD1 (5 bases). This CDR3 reads CASSMGGRGTEAFF. The DNA for the CDR3 is TGTGCCAGCAGCATGGGGGGACGGGGCACTGAAGCTTTCTTT.